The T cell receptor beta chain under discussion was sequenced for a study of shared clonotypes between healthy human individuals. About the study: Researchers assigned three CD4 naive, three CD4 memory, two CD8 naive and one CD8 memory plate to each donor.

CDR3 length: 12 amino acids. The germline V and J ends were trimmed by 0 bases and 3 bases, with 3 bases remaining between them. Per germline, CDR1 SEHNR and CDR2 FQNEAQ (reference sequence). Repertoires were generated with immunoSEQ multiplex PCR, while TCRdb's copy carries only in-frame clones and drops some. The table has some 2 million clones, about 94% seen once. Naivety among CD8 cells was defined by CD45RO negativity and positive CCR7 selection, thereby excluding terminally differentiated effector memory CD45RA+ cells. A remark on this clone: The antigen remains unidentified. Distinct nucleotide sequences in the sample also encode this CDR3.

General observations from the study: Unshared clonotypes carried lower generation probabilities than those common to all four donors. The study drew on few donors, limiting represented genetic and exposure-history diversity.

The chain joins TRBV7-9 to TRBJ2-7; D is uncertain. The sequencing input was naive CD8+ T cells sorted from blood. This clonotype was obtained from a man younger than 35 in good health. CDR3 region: CASSLARYEQYF. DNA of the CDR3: TGTGCCAGCAGCTTAGCGCGCTACGAGCAGTACTTC.